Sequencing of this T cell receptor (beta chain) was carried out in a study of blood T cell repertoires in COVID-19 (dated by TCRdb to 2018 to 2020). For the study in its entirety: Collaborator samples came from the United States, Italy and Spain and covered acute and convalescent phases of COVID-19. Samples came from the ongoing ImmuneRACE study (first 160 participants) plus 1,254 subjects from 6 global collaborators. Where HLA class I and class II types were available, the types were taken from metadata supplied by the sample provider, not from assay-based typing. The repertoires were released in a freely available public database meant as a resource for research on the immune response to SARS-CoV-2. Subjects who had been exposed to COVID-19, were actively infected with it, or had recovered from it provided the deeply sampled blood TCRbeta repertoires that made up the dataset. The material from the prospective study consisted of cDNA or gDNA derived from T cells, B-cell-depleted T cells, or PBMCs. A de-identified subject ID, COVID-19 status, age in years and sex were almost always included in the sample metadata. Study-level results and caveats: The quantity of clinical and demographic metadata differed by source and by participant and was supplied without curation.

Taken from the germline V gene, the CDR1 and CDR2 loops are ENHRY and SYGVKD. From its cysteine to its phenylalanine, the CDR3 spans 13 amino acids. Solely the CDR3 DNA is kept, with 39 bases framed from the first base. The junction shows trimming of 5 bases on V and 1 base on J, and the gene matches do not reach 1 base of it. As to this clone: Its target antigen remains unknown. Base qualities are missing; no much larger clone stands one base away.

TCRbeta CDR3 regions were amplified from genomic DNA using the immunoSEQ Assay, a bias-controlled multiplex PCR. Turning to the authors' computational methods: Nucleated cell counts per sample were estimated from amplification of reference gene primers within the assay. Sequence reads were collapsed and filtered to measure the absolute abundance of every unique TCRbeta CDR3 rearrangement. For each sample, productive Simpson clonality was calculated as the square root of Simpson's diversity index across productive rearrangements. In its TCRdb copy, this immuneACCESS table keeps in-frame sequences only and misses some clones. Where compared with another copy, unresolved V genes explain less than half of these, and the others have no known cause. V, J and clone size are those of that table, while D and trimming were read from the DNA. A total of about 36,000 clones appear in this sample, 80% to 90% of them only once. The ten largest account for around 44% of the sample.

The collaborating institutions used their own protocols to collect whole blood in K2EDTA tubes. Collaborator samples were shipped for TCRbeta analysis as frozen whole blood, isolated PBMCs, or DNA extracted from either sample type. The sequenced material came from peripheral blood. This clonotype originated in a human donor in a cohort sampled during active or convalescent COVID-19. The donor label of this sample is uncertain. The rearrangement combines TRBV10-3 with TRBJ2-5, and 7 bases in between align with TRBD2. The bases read TGTGCCATCAGTACTAGCGCCCAAGAGACCCAGTACTTC. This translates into CAISTSAQETQYF.